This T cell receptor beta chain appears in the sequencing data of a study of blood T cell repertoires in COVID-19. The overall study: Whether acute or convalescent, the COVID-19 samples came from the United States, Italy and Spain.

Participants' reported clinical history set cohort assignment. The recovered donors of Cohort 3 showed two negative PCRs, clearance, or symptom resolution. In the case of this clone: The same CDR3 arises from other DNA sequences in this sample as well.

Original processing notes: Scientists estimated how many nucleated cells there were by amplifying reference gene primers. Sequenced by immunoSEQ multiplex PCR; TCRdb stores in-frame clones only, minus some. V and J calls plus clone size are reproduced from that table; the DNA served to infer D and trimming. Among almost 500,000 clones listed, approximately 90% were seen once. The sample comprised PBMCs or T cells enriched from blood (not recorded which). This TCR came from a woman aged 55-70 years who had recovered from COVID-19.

CDR3 DNA: TGTGCCAGCAGCCTGGGACAGGGGAATTCACCCCTCCACTTT. This sequence encodes CASSLGQGNSPLHF. The chain combines TRBV3-1 (or the pseudogene TRBV3-2) with TRBJ1-6, with TRBD1 matching 10 bases. The CDR3 covers 14 residues. Looked up from germline, CDR1 is LGHDT and CDR2 is YNNKEL (reference sequence). V lost 4 bases and J lost 7; bases outside the gene matches: 1.